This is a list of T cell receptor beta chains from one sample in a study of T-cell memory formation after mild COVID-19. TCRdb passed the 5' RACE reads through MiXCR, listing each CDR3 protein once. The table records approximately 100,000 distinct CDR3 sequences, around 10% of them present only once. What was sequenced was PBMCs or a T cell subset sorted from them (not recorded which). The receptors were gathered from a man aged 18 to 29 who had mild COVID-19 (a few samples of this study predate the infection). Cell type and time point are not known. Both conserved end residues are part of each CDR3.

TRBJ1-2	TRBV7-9	CASTALQGIRNYGYTF
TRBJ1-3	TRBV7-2	CASSLGRGPGNTIYF
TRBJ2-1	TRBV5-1	CASSLAGESYNEQFF
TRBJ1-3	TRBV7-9	CASSSPSDGNTIYF
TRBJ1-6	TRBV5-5	CASSLGQASLHF
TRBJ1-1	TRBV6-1	CASSELGLNTEAFF
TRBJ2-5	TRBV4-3	CASSQDVGRGQETQYF
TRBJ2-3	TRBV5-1	CASSLRRTPRDTQYF
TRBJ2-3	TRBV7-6	CASSLTSGVGTDTQYF
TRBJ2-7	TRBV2	CASSKSLLDPYEQYF
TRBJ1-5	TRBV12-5	CASGFGMTEDHSNQPQHF
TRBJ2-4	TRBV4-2	CASSQDIRTSGLKNIQYF
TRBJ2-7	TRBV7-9	CASSRVAYEQYF
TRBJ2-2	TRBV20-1	CSAREGGNTGELFF
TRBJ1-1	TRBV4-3	CASSQDMGQGMNTEAFF
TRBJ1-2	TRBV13	CASSSVIRDRDYGYTF
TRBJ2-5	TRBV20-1	CSARNSRGVRETQYF